The rows below give T cell receptor beta chains drawn from one sample of a study of regulatory and conventional T cells in RAG deficiency. TCRdb's table, derived via immunoSEQ multiplex PCR, lists solely in-frame clones and lacks some. Of around 25,000 clones in the sample, around 95% are singletons; the top ten hold 1.3%. Separately, the same data were catalogued under a study of regulatory T cells.

The sample consisted of CD25- CD4+ T cells sorted from blood. Source of these receptors: a human donor in good health. CDR3s leave out the opening cysteine and the closing phenylalanine or tryptophan.

v_gene,len,CDR3aa
TRBV7-6,15,ASSLALGPANNSPLH
TRBV5-6,14,ASSYGPKRETGELF
TRBV5-6,12,ASSSGTVNQPQH
TRBV6-1,10,ASSVGRTEAF
TRBV7-9,12,ASSLQGFGDEQF
TRBV28,12,ASSLVRRNSPLH
TRBV5-1,13,ASSLDQGAYTEAF
TRBV28,10,ASSGTDYGYT
TRBV28,12,ASSRQGKAQPQH
TRBV19,13,ASSSQGASNYGYT
TRBV7-9,13,ASSTGHDPSYEQY
TRBV29-1,9,SGGRGDKQF
TRBV6-1,12,ASSDRGHGYGYT
TRBV7-6,14,ASSLVGGKKTGELF
TRBV5-1,13,ASSLAGFSTDTQY
TRBV7-2,13,ASSLVIQGTDTQY
TRBV5-1,13,ASSPFGPGEEKLF
TRBV6-1,16,ASSEPHGQVATNEKLF
TRBV4-2,11,ASSQEEGNTQY
TRBV28,14,ASSLTQTGSNYGYT
TRBV6-1,14,ASSGRRGQGYNEQF
TRBV5-1,12,ASSLYQGATEAF
TRBV7-9,12,ASSLMGEGQPQH
TRBV27,12,ASTSTGAKAEQF
TRBV6-4,14,ASSVGTSPVTDTQY
TRBV5-1,14,ASSSDRVLGNYGYT
TRBV15,16,ATSGRTGEPWAQETQY
TRBV30,11,AWTRTGSYEQY
TRBV5-1,16,ASSLPGTGGDMAYGYT
TRBV19,12,ASSLQGGDTEAF
TRBV9,13,ASSDGQVVGNTIY
TRBV5-1,14,ASSLAAEGANYGYT
TRBV9,13,ASGGALAGSTEAF
TRBV9,15,ASSGDVLGARTYGYT
TRBV5-1,13,ASSSPERGPYGYT
TRBV9,13,ASSPGTGPNTEAF
TRBV28,14,ASSPNQGQGNSPLH
TRBV6-1,14,ASSEYGRGGQDGYT
TRBV5-1,13,ASTHSGGNQETQY
TRBV7-3,12,ASSPGQEYNEQF
TRBV11-2,17,ASSSIHSSGQGVAHEQY
TRBV9,12,ASSADGHGGEQY
TRBV5-1,12,ASSLGTGVDGYT
TRBV9,10,ASSGTSGELF
TRBV7-6,15,ASSLGVGLRGQETQY
TRBV7-9,13,ASSQRTGGVYEQY
TRBV4-1,14,ASSHLAEPFNGIQY
TRBV7-8,9,ASSLQETQY
TRBV4-2,15,ASSRERRGRSNTEAF
TRBV18,13,ASSLDQGFAAEAF